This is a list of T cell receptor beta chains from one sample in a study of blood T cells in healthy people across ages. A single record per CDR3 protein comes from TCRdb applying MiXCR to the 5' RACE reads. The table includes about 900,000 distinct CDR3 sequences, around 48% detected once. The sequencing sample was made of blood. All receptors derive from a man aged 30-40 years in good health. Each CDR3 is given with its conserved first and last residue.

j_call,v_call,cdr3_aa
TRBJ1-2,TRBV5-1,CASSSAGPGGPYGYTF
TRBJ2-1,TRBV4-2,CASNQDSAGGPREQFF
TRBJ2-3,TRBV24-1,CATRQGGSTDTQYF
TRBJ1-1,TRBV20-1,CSARPGLNTEAFF
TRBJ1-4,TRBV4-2,CASSPEASSLEKLFF
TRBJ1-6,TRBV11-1,CASSLAGLSSPLHF
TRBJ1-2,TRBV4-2,CASSRITRQQTTTNYDYTF
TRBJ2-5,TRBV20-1,CSASSRANQETQYF
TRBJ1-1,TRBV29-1,CSAAQAAAREAFF
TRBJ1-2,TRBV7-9,CASQISPTTGSYTF
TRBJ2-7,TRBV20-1,CSARSVSYAPYEQYF
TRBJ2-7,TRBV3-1,CASSQGQTYEQYF
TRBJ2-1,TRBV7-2,CASSKGPSYEQFF
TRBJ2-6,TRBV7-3,CASSSLGQINSGANVLTF
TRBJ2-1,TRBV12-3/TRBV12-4,CASSDLGTGGGNEQFF
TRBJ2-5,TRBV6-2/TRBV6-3,CASRYQGSSPYF
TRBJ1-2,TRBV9,CASSVLETYGYTF
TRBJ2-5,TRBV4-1,CASNQAGQETQYF
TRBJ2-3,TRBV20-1,CSAAMTSGVDTQYF
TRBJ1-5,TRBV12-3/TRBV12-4,CASSLRVDQPQHF
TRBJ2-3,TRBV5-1,CASSPDTTDTQYF
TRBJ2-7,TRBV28,CASRPARSVGFYEQYF
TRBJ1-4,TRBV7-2,CASSPEAGRLFF